Described below is a single T cell receptor (beta chain) sequence and its context. This clone was found once. Its antigen is currently not known. Base-call qualities are not available, and no considerably larger clone is one nucleotide away. TCR beta CDR3 regions were amplified from genomic DNA with the immunoSEQ assay, a bias-controlled multiplex PCR using V- and J-specific primers. In a second PCR step, a proprietary barcode and Illumina adapter sequences were attached to the CDR3 amplicons. An Illumina MiSeq instrument was used to sequence the CDR3 libraries. In the original analysis: Export and quality control were performed with immunoSEQ Analyzer 3.0, and downstream analyses were performed with R Bioconductor and Immunarch. Repertoire metrics were calculated using only productive rearrangements within the normalized downsampled data set. Clonotypes larger than 5 templates in the normalized cohort were defined as pathologically expanded. Repertoire diversity was measured with the Inverse Simpson Index. The non-normalized data set was used for CMV-specificity analyses so that all clonotypes could be captured. In its TCRdb copy, this immuneACCESS table keeps in-frame sequences only and misses some clones. Where compared with another copy, unresolved V genes explain less than half of these, and the others have no known cause. D and trimming come from the DNA, and the V and J calls and clone size come from that table. The sample records roughly 28,000 clones, under 95% of which are singletons. The ten largest make up 2% to 2.5% of the sample.

This sample was included in a study of T cell clonotyping in hematopoietic cell transplantation (dated by TCRdb to 2020 to 2023). Looking at the study overall: Recipient samples taken before transplant were collected after cytoreduction. A total of 130 or so blood samples were collected in the study from approximately 34 consecutive transplant recipients and their related donors. Recruitment of patients was conducted between 2015 and 2017, and follow-up was continued until September 2020 or death. Paper-wide results and their limitations: Recipient TCR diversity fell after transplant, with pathologically expanded clonotypes rising progressively from day 30 to day 180. Broader posttransplant TCR repertoire diversity was predicted by donor and pretransplant recipient Inverse Simpson Index values. The sample size was limited, and because cells were not sorted, the contributions of CD4 and CD8 repertoires could not be separated. Recipient repertoires showed only a small fraction of overlap with donor repertoires, and over 95% appeared de novo at the given depth.

Sample time point, as interpreted from the label and publication: recipient sample about 28 days before transplant, after cytoreduction. Recipient blood was collected about 28 days before transplant and at days 30, 100 and 180 after transplant. Nuclei Lysis Solution was used to extract genomic DNA from fresh or cryopreserved unfractionated peripheral blood mononuclear cells. Sequencing used peripheral blood mononuclear cells, obtained before stem cell transplant. The TCR was taken from a man in his forties or fifties with acute myeloid leukemia. Some clones in this sample may be carry-over from other donors' samples.

CDR3 protein: CAISGRGRGKEGSDTQYF. DNA sequence: TGTGCCATCTCGGGGAGGGGCAGGGGGAAAGAGGGATCCGATACGCAGTATTTT. The sequence links TRBV10-3 to TRBJ2-3; the D match is possibly TRBD1 or TRBD2, with 7 bases aligned in each. The junction carries 30 bases between V and J, which are trimmed by 8 bases and 6 bases respectively. In the germline V gene, CDR1 corresponds to ENHRY and CDR2 to SYGVKD. The CDR3 runs 18 residues from the cysteine to the phenylalanine. Solely the CDR3 DNA is kept, with 54 bases framed from the first base.